Reported below is one T cell receptor beta chain. The specificity of this receptor is unknown. Per-nucleotide qualities are absent, and no much larger clonotype sits a single base away. The data are from a study of blood T cell repertoires in COVID-19 (dated by TCRdb to about 2020). Background for the entire study: Collaborator samples came from the United States, Italy and Spain and covered acute and convalescent phases of COVID-19. The material from the prospective study consisted of cDNA or gDNA derived from T cells, B-cell-depleted T cells, or PBMCs. Subjects who had been exposed to COVID-19, were actively infected with it, or had recovered from it provided the deeply sampled blood TCRbeta repertoires that made up the dataset. The repertoires were made available in a free public database intended to serve as a resource for research on the immune response to SARS-CoV-2. Samples came from the ongoing ImmuneRACE study (first 160 participants) plus 1,254 subjects from 6 global collaborators. Nearly every sample came with metadata listing a de-identified subject ID, COVID-19 status, age in years and sex. Where HLA class I and class II types were available, the types were taken from metadata supplied by the sample provider, not from assay-based typing. What the work shows at the level of the full study, not this receptor alone: The quantity of clinical and demographic metadata differed by source and by participant and was supplied without curation.

TCRbeta CDR3 regions were amplified from genomic DNA using the immunoSEQ Assay, a bias-controlled multiplex PCR. The original methods were these. Nucleated cell counts per sample were estimated from amplification of reference gene primers within the assay. To quantify the absolute abundance of each unique TCRbeta CDR3 rearrangement, sequence reads were collapsed and filtered. For each sample, productive Simpson clonality was calculated as the square root of Simpson's diversity index over productive rearrangements. TCRdb mirrors the immuneACCESS table, restricted to in-frame sequences. Some clones are absent from its copies; in checked studies, under half trace to an unresolved V gene, and the reason for the others is unknown. The DNA gave D and trimming, while V, J and clone size come from that table. The sample profile shows over 85,000 clones; more than 65% of them were found once. The ten biggest clones cover more than 20% of the sample.

Each collaborating institution followed its own protocols to collect whole blood in K2EDTA tubes. Collaborator samples were shipped for TCRbeta analysis as frozen whole blood, isolated PBMCs, or DNA extracted from either sample type. From the germline V gene, CDR1 is SGHVS and CDR2 is FQNEAQ. V and J lose 1 base and 5 bases, and a span of 20 bases separates them. The CDR3 goes from the cysteine to the phenylalanine over 17 residues. Only the CDR3 DNA is retained, 51 bases long and in frame from the first base. This receptor was obtained from a man aged 55 to 70 with acute or convalescent COVID-19. Source material: peripheral blood. Recombination connected TRBV7-8 to TRBJ2-5, with no confidently assigned D gene. The sequenced DNA is TGTGCCAGCAGCTTAGTTTCGATGGGCCGGCCTTTGGAGACCCAGTACTTC. Its protein product is CASSLVSMGRPLETQYF.